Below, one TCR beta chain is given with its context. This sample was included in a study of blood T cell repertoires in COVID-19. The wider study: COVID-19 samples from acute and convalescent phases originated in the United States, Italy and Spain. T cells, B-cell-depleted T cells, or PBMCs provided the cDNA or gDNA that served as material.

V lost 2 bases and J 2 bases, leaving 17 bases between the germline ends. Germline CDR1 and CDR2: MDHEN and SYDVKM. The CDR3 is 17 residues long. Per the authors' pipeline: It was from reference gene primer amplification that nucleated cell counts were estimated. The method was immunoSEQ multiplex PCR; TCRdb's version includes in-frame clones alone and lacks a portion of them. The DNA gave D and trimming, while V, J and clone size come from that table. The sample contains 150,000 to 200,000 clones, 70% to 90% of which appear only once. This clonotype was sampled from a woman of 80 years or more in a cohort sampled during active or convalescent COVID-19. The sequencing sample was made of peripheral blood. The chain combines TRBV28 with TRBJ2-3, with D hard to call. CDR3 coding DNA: TGTGCCAGCAGTTTAAATCTTGTTAGAACAGTCACAGATACGCAGTATTTT. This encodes CASSLNLVRTVTDTQYF.